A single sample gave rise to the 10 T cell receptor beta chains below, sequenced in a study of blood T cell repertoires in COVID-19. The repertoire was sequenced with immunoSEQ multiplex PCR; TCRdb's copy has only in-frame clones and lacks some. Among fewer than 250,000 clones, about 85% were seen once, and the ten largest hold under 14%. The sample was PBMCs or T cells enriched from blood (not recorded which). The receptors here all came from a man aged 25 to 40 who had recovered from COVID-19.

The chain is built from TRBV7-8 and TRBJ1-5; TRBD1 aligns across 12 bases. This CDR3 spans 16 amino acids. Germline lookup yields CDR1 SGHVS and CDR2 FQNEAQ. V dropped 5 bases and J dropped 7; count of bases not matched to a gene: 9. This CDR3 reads CASSSRDRGRRQPQHF. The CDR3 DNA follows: TGTGCCAGCAGCAGCCGGGACAGGGGGCGAAGGCAGCCCCAGCATTTT.

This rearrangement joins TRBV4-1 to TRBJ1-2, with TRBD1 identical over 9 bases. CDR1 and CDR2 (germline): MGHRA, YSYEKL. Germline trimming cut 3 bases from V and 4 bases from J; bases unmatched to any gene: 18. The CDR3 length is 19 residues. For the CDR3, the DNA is TGCGCCAGCAGCCAGGACCCGGGACAGGGAGTTCGGTTGGGCTATGGCTACACCTTC. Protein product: CASSQDPGQGVRLGYGYTF.

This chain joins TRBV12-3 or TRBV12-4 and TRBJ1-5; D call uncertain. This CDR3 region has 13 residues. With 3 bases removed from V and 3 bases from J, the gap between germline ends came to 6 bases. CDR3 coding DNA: TGTGCCAGCAGTTTGAGGTTCAATCAGCCCCAGCATTTT. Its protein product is CASSLRFNQPQHF.

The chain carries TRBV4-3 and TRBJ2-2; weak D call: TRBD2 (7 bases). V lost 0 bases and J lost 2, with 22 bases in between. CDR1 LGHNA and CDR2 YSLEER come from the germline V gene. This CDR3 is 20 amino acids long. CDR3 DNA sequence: TGCGCCAGCAGCCAAGATTGGGCGGGATCGGGGGGCCTTAACACCGGGGAGCTGTTTTTT. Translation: CASSQDWAGSGGLNTGELFF.

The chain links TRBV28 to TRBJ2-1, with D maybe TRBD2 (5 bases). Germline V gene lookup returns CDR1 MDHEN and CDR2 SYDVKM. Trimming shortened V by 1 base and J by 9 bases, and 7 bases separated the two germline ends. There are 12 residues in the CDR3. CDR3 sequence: CASSLSAGEQFF. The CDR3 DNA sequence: TGTGCCAGCAGTTTATCCGCGGGTGAGCAGTTCTTC.

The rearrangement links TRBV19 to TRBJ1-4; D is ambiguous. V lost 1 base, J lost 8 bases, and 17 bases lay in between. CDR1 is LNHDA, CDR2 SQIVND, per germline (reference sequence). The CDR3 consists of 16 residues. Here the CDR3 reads CASSIVEAGRREKLFF. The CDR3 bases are TGTGCCAGTAGTATAGTGGAGGCAGGACGGCGGGAAAAACTGTTTTTT.

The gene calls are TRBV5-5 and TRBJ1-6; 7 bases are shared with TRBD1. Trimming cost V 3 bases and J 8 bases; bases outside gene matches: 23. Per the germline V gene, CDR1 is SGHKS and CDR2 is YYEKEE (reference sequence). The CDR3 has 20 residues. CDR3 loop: CASSSENHRGGVGQHSPLHF. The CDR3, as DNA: TGTGCCAGCAGCTCGGAAAATCACAGGGGCGGGGTGGGCCAACATTCACCCCTCCACTTT.

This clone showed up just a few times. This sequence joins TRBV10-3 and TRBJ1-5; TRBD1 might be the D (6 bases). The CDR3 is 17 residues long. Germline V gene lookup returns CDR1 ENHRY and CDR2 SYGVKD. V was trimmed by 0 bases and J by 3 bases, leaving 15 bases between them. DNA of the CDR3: TGTGCCATCAGTGAGTCGAAGTTATCAGGGGTCAATCAGCCCCAGCATTTT. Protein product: CAISESKLSGVNQPQHF.

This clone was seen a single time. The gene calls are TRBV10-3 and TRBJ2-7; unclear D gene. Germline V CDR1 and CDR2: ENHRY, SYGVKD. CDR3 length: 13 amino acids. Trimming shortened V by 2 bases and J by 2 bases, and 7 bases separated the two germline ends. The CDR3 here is CAISEAVPYEQYF. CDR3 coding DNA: TGTGCCATCAGTGAGGCAGTCCCCTACGAGCAGTACTTC.

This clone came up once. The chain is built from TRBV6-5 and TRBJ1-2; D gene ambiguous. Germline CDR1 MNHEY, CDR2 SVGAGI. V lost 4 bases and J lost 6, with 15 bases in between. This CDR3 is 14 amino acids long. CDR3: CASSFGRFFHGYTF. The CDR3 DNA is TGTGCCAGCAGTTTCGGCAGGTTTTTTCATGGCTACACCTTC.